A selection of T cell receptor beta chains follows, all from one sample in a study of blood T cells in healthy people across ages. One entry per CDR3 protein, called by TCRdb with MiXCR from the 5' RACE reads. The sample has fewer than 2,000,000 distinct CDR3 sequences, 35% to 50% seen once; the top ten hold roughly 23%. Input material: blood. These receptors originate from a human donor in good health. Both conserved end residues are part of each CDR3. Fields, in order: J gene, D gene, V gene, clone size, CDR3 DNA, CDR3 protein. D genes are given only for firm matches. The size field is filled for only some rows; it gives once, few, many or a size class.

TRBJ2-3,TRBD2,TRBV12-3/TRBV12-4,NA,TGTGCCAGCAGTCCCCCAGGTAGCGGGGCCTCTCATACGCAGTATTTT,CASSPPGSGASHTQYF
TRBJ1-1,TRBD1,TRBV5-1,NA,TGCGCCAGCAGCGGAGGGGACAGGGGGCCGGCTGAAGCTTTCTTT,CASSGGDRGPAEAFF
TRBJ2-6,TRBD1,TRBV7-9,few,TGTGCCAGCAGCTACACAGGGACAGGGCTATTTGGGGCCAACGTCCTGACTTTC,CASSYTGTGLFGANVLTF
TRBJ1-2,NA,TRBV6-2/TRBV6-3,NA,TGTGCCAGCAGTTGGGGGGACGGAAGCAACTATGGCTACACCTTC,CASSWGDGSNYGYTF
TRBJ2-3,NA,TRBV5-1,NA,TGCGCCACCCGAGACGGGACAGATACGCAGTATTTT,CATRDGTDTQYF
TRBJ2-4,NA,TRBV14,NA,TGTGCCAGCAGCCAAGTTGAGGGCACGAACATTCAGTACTTC,CASSQVEGTNIQYF
TRBJ1-6,NA,TRBV5-1,few,TGCGCCAGCAGCGCCTCGGGCAATAATTCACCCCTCCACTTT,CASSASGNNSPLHF
TRBJ2-1,TRBD2,TRBV7-2,few,TGTGCCAGCAGCGCGAGGGAGGCCGGGGGGGCTCACAATGAGCAGTTCTTC,CASSAREAGGAHNEQFF
TRBJ2-1,NA,TRBV20-1,few,TGCAGTGCTAGAGATCCCGGGGGGCCTGGCAATGAGCAGTTCTTC,CSARDPGGPGNEQFF
TRBJ1-4,NA,TRBV7-9,once,TGTGCCAGCAGTCTCGACGGAGCTAATGAAAAACTGTTTTTT,CASSLDGANEKLFF
TRBJ2-2,TRBD2,TRBV20-1,many,TGCAGTGCTACACCCCCTATGGCGGGGGGGAGGTACACCGGGGAGCTGTTTTTT,CSATPPMAGGRYTGELFF
TRBJ1-2,TRBD1,TRBV5-1,few,TGCGCCAGCAGCCCAGGGGGCGCGAATGGCTACACCTTC,CASSPGGANGYTF
TRBJ2-7,NA,TRBV12-5,NA,TGTGCTAGTGGTTTGGCGGGACTGAGATACGAGCAGTACTTC,CASGLAGLRYEQYF
TRBJ1-5,NA,TRBV5-5,NA,TGTGCCAGCAGCACCAATGGGGACACTCTTCAGCCCCAGCATTTT,CASSTNGDTLQPQHF
TRBJ2-3,NA,TRBV19,NA,TGTGCCAGTAGTTCCTTTACAGGGTTTCTCACAGATACGCAGTATTTT,CASSSFTGFLTDTQYF
TRBJ2-1,TRBD1,TRBV7-2,NA,TGTGCCAGCAGCTTAGCGGGACAGGGATATGAGCAGTTCTTC,CASSLAGQGYEQFF
TRBJ1-2,NA,TRBV18,NA,TGTGCCAGCTCACCAGGGGACGATGGCTACACCTTC,CASSPGDDGYTF
TRBJ1-4,NA,TRBV21-1,NA,TGTGCCAGCAGCAAACGGCAGGGGAAGTTTTTGGGTGAAAAACTGTTTTTT,CASSKRQGKFLGEKLFF
TRBJ2-4,TRBD1,TRBV29-1,NA,TGCAGCGCCTCGACAGGGAGCGACATTCAGTACTTC,CSASTGSDIQYF
TRBJ1-2,TRBD1,TRBV7-6,NA,TGTGCCGGCAGCCCTCAAGACAGGGTCTATAGCCATGGCTACACCTTC,CAGSPQDRVYSHGYTF
TRBJ1-1,TRBD1,TRBV4-3,few,TGCGCCAGCAGCCAGGCTACTACAGGGGTCCCAGTGAACACTGAAGCTTTCTTT,CASSQATTGVPVNTEAFF
TRBJ2-5,NA,TRBV7-2,few,TGTGCCAGCAGCCTCGACAGCCTAAGGACCCAGTACTTC,CASSLDSLRTQYF
TRBJ2-5,TRBD1,TRBV12-3/TRBV12-4,NA,TGTGCCAGCAGTTTATTCCAGGGGGCCCAAGAGACCCAGTACTTC,CASSLFQGAQETQYF
TRBJ1-2,NA,TRBV21-1,NA,TGTGCCAGCCGGAGCAGGGGGTCTGGCTACACCTTC,CASRSRGSGYTF
TRBJ1-4,NA,TRBV7-9,NA,TGTGCCAGCAGCGTCAGTCGGGATGAAAAACTGTTTTTT,CASSVSRDEKLFF
TRBJ1-2,TRBD1,TRBV6-6,few,TGTGCCAGCAGTCAACCGGGACAGGCCACTAACTATGGCTACACCTTC,CASSQPGQATNYGYTF
TRBJ2-5,NA,TRBV28,few,TGTGCCAGCAGTTCCCCGTGGGAGACCCAGTACTTC,CASSSPWETQYF
TRBJ2-7,TRBD2,TRBV4-2,few,TGTGCCAGCAGCCAAGATCTAGGGGAGGGACTCGAGCAGTACTTC,CASSQDLGEGLEQYF
TRBJ1-1,TRBD1,TRBV6-2/TRBV6-3,NA,TGTGCCAGCAGTTACTCGACAGGGGCACCGCATGGGGTTTTCTTT,CASSYSTGAPHGVFF
TRBJ2-7,NA,TRBV28,NA,TGTGCCAGCTCGAGAACCCCAGGGGACGAGCAGTACTTC,CASSRTPGDEQYF
TRBJ2-7,NA,TRBV4-1,NA,TGCGCCAGCAGCCAAGTACTGGGGGAATACGAGCAGTACTTC,CASSQVLGEYEQYF
TRBJ2-7,NA,TRBV28,NA,TGTGCCAGCAGTTTACCAACTACTAGCTCCTACGAGCAGTACTTC,CASSLPTTSSYEQYF
TRBJ2-1,TRBD1,TRBV20-1,few,TGCAGTGCGGAGCCATTGGGACAGGGGGCGTTCAATGAGCAGTTCTTC,CSAEPLGQGAFNEQFF
TRBJ2-7,TRBD2,TRBV20-1,NA,TGCAGTGCTAGATGGGGGGGCTCCTACGAGCAGTACTTC,CSARWGGSYEQYF
TRBJ2-6,TRBD1,TRBV4-1,NA,TGCGCCAGCAGCCAACCGGGACAGCGAAGCTCTGGGGCCAACGTCCTGACTTTC,CASSQPGQRSSGANVLTF
TRBJ1-1,NA,TRBV29-1,few,TGCAGCGCTGAAGAAGCTTTCTTT,CSAEEAFF
TRBJ2-3,NA,TRBV3-1,NA,TGTGCCAGCAGTCAGTCTAGGGGCACGCAGTATTTT,CASSQSRGTQYF
TRBJ2-5,NA,TRBV6-5,NA,TGTGCCAGCAGCAGGGGGGCACCTCGGGAGACCCAGTACTTC,CASSRGAPRETQYF
TRBJ1-2,NA,TRBV7-2,NA,TGTGCCAGCAGCTTAGGTCTGCAGGGCTACACCTTC,CASSLGLQGYTF
TRBJ1-4,NA,TRBV6-5,few,TGTGCCAGCAGTTACTCGAGGCCCGGATATAATGAAAAACTGTTTTTT,CASSYSRPGYNEKLFF
TRBJ2-7,NA,TRBV9,few,TGTGCCAGCAGCGTAGGAGGGGGTTGGGCTAGATCGGAGGAGCAGTACTTC,CASSVGGGWARSEEQYF